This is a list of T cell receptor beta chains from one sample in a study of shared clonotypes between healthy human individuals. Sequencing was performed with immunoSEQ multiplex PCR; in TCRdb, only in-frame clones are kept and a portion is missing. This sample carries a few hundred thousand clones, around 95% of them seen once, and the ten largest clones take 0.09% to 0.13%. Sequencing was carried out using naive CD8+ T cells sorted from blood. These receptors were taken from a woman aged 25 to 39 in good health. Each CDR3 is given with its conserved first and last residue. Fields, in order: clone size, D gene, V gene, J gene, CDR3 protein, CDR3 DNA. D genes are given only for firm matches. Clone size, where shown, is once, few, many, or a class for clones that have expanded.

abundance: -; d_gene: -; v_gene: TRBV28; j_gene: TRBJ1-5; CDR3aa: CASSFSSYSNQPQHF; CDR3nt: TGTGCCAGCAGTTTCTCGTCCTATAGCAATCAGCCCCAGCATTTT
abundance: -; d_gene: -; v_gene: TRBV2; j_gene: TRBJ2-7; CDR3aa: CASSEGYSYEQYF; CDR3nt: TGTGCCAGCAGTGAAGGATACTCCTACGAGCAGTACTTC
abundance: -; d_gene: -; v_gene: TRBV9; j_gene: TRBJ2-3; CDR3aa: CASSSFPLVGGTDTQYF; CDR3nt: TGTGCCAGCAGCTCATTCCCCTTAGTGGGAGGCACAGATACGCAGTATTTT
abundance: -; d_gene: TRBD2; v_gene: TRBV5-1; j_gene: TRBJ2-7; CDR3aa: CASRTDQLAGVSYEQYF; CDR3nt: TGCGCCAGCCGCACCGACCAACTAGCGGGAGTCTCCTACGAGCAGTACTTC
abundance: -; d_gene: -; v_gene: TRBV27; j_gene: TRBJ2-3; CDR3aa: CASRAGADTQYF; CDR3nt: TGTGCCAGCAGGGCGGGCGCAGATACGCAGTATTTT
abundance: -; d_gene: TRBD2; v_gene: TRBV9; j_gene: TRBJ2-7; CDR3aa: CASGGSYEQYF; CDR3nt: TGTGCCAGCGGCGGGAGTTACGAGCAGTACTTC
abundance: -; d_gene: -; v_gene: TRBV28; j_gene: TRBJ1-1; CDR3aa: CAISGTENTEAFF; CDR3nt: TGTGCCATATCGGGGACGGAGAACACTGAAGCTTTCTTT
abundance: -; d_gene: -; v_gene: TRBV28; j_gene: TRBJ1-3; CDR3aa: CASSGLERLSGNTIYF; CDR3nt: TGTGCCAGCAGCGGTTTGGAGCGCCTCTCTGGAAACACCATATATTTT
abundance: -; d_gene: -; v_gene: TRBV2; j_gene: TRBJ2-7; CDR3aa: CASSELWQGTYEQYF; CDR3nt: TGTGCCAGCAGTGAATTATGGCAGGGAACCTACGAGCAGTACTTC
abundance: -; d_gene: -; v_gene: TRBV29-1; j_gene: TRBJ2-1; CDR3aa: CSVVPAYNEQFF; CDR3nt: TGCAGCGTTGTTCCTGCCTACAATGAGCAGTTCTTC
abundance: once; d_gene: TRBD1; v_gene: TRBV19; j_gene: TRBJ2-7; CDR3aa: CASSIGTGSYEQYF; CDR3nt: TGTGCCAGTAGTATCGGGACAGGGAGTTACGAGCAGTACTTC
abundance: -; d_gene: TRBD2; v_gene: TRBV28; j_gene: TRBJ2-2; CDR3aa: CASSQGLATGELFF; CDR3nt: TGTGCCAGCAGCCAGGGACTAGCCACCGGGGAGCTGTTTTTT
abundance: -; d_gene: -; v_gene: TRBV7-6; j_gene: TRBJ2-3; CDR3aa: CASSPLRGDTQYF; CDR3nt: TGTGCCAGCAGCCCTTTGAGGGGAGATACGCAGTATTTT
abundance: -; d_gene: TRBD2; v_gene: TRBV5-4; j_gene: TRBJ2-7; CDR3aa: CASSFRLAGGLYYEQYF; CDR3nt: TGTGCCAGCAGCTTCAGGCTAGCGGGAGGGCTCTATTACGAGCAGTACTTC
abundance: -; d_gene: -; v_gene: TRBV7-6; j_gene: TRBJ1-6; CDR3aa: CASGAGPFGTNSPLHF; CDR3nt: TGTGCCAGCGGGGCCGGTCCATTCGGGACAAATTCACCCCTCCACTTT
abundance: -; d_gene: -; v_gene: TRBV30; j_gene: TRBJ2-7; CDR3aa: CAWSVDLTYEQYF; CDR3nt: TGTGCCTGGAGTGTCGACCTAACCTACGAGCAGTACTTC
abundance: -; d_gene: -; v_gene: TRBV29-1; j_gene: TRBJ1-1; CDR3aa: CSGVGGWLDMNTEAFF; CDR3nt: TGCAGCGGCGTCGGGGGCTGGTTAGACATGAACACTGAAGCTTTCTTT
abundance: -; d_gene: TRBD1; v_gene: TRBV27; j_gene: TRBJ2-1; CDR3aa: CASSTPPGQGLSEQFF; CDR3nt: TGTGCCAGCAGTACCCCCCCGGGACAGGGTCTCTCTGAGCAGTTCTTC
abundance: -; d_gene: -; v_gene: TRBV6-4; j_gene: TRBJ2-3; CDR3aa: CASGESWDPDTQYF; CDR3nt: TGTGCCAGCGGGGAGTCTTGGGATCCAGATACGCAGTATTTT
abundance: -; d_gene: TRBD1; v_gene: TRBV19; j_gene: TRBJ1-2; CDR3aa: CASSRSPGTGGYYGYTF; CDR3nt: TGTGCCAGTAGTCGCTCACCCGGGACAGGGGGCTACTATGGCTACACCTTC
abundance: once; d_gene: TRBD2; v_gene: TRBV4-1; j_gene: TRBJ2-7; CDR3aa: CASSQAGLAGSSYEQYF; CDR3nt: TGCGCCAGCAGCCAAGCTGGACTAGCGGGAAGCTCCTACGAGCAGTACTTC
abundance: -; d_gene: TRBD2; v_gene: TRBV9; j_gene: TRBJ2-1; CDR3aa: CASSGLAGASHEQFF; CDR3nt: TGTGCCAGCAGCGGATTAGCGGGAGCGAGCCATGAGCAGTTCTTC
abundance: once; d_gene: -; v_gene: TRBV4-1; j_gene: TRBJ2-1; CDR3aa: CASSHRGAESVGEQFF; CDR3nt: TGCGCCAGCAGCCACCGGGGGGCGGAATCGGTAGGGGAGCAGTTCTTC
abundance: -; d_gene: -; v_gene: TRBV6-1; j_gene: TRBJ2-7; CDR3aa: CASSEWDGGSSYEQYF; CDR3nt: TGTGCCAGCAGTGAATGGGACGGGGGAAGCTCCTACGAGCAGTACTTC
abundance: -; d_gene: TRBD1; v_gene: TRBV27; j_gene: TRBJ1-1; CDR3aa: CASSTGTGITEAFF; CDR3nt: TGTGCCAGCAGTACCGGGACAGGGATAACTGAAGCTTTCTTT
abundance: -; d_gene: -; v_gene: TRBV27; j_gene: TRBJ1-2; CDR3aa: CASSLGPHYGYTF; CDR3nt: TGTGCCAGCAGTCTGGGACCGCACTATGGCTACACCTTC
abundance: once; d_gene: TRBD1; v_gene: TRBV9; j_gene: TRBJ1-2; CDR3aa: CASSGAGTGYGYTF; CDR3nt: TGTGCCAGCAGCGGCGCCGGGACAGGCTATGGCTACACCTTC
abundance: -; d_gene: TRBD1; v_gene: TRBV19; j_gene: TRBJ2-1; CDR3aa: CASSMSFGTGPYNEQFF; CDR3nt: TGTGCCAGTAGTATGTCGTTTGGGACAGGCCCCTACAATGAGCAGTTCTTC
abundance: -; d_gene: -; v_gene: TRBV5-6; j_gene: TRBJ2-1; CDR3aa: CASSFRVEQFF; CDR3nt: TGTGCCAGTAGCTTTAGGGTTGAGCAGTTCTTC
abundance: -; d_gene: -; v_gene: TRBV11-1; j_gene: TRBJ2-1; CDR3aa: CASSLEAGRVSSYNEQFF; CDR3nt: TGTGCCAGCAGCCTCGAGGCTGGTCGAGTCAGCTCCTACAATGAGCAGTTCTTC
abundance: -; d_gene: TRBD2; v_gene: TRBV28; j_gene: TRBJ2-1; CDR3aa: CASSPLAGDNEQFF; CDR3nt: TGTGCCAGCAGTCCTCTAGCGGGGGACAATGAGCAGTTCTTC
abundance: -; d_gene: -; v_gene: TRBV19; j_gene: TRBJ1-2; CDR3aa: CASSPPPRGWYGYTF; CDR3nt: TGTGCCAGTAGTCCCCCCCCAAGGGGCTGGTATGGCTACACCTTC
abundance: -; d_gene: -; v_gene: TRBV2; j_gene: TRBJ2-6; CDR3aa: CASWGALGSLGANVLTF; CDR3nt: TGTGCCAGCTGGGGGGCGCTGGGATCTCTGGGGGCCAACGTCCTGACTTTC
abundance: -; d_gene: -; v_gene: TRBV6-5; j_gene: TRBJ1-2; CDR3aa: CASSGLDYGYTF; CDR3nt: TGTGCCAGCAGTGGATTGGACTATGGCTACACCTTC
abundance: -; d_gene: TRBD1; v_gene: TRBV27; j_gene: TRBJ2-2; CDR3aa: CASSFGTGPTGELFF; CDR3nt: TGTGCCAGCAGTTTTGGGACAGGTCCGACCGGGGAGCTGTTTTTT
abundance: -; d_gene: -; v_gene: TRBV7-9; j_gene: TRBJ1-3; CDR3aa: CASSWTHREEGSGNTIYF; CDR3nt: TGTGCCAGCAGCTGGACCCACAGGGAAGAGGGCTCTGGAAACACCATATATTTT
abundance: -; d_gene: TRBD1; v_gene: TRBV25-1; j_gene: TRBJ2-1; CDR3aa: CASSGVQGLNNEQFF; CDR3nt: TGTGCCAGCAGTGGGGTACAGGGGTTAAACAATGAGCAGTTCTTC
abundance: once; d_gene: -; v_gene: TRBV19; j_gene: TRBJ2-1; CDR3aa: CASSIAGSSYNEQFF; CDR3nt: TGTGCCAGTAGTATTGCCGGGAGCTCCTACAATGAGCAGTTCTTC
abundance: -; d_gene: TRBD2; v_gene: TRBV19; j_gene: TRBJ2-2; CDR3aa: CASSLSGRTTGELFF; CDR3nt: TGTGCCAGTAGTCTTAGCGGGAGGACCACCGGGGAGCTGTTTTTT
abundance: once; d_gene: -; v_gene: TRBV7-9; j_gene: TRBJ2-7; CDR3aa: CASSSTSAYEQYF; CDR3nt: TGTGCCAGCAGCTCGACTAGTGCATACGAGCAGTACTTC
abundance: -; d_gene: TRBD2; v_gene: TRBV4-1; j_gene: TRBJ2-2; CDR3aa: CASSQEAGGAPTGELFF; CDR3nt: TGCGCCAGCAGCCAAGAAGCGGGAGGGGCTCCCACCGGGGAGCTGTTTTTT
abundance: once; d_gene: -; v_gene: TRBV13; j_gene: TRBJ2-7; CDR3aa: CASSLDRDLDEQYF; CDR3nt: TGTGCCAGCAGCTTAGATCGGGACTTGGACGAGCAGTACTTC
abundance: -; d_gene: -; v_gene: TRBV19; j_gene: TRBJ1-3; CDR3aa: CASSSPRDLSGNTIYF; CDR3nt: TGTGCCAGTAGTTCTCCGCGGGACCTCTCTGGAAACACCATATATTTT
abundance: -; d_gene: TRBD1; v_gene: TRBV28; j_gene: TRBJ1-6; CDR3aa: CASSLWTGGISPLHF; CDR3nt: TGTGCCAGCAGTTTATGGACAGGGGGGATTTCACCCCTCCACTTT
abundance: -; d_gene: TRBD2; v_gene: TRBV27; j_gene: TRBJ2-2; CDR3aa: CASSLFPSGNTGELFF; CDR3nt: TGTGCCAGCAGTTTATTCCCTAGCGGGAACACCGGGGAGCTGTTTTTT
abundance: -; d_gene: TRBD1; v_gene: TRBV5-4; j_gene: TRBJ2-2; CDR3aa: CASSLVPGQVLDTGELFF; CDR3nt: TGTGCCAGCAGCTTGGTACCCGGACAGGTCCTAGACACCGGGGAGCTGTTTTTT
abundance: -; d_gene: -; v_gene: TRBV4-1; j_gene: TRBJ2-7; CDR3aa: CASSPARAHEQYF; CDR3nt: TGCGCCAGCAGCCCCGCCCGGGCACACGAGCAGTACTTC
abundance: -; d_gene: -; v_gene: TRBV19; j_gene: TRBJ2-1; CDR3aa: CASSIPRDSYNEQFF; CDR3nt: TGTGCCAGTAGTATCCCCCGGGACTCCTACAATGAGCAGTTCTTC
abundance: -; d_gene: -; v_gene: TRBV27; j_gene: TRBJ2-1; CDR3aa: CASSFRGSGEQFF; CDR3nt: TGTGCCAGCAGTTTTCGGGGTTCGGGTGAGCAGTTCTTC
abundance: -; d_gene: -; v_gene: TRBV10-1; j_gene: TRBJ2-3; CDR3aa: CASSETEGWQTDTQYF; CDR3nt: TGCGCCAGCAGTGAGACAGAAGGGTGGCAAACAGATACGCAGTATTTT